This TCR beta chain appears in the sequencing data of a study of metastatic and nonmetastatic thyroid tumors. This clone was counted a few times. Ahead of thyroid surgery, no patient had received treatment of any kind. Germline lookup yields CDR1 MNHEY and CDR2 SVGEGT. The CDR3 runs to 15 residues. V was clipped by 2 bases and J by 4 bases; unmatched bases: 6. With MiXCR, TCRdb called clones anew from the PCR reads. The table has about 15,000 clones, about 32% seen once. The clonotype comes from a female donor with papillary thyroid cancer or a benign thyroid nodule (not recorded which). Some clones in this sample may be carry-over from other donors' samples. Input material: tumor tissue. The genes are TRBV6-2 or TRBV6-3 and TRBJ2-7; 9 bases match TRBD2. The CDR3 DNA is TGTGCCAGCAGTTACGGGCGACTAGCGGCATACGAGCAGTACTTC. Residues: CASSYGRLAAYEQYF.